Shown below are 24 T cell receptor beta chains from a single sample sequenced in a study of beta chain features in type 1 diabetes. Investigators reverse transcribed all isolated RNA, so they sequenced expressed TCRB transcripts. TCRdb keeps only in-frame clones here, not all; method: immunoSEQ multiplex PCR. The sample carries about 28,000 clones, about 65% recorded once. Findings and caveats of the study: Researchers report that Type 1 diabetes patients had moderately but significantly shorter TCRB CDR3s across all four CD4+ subsets.

No cognate antigen is known for these TCRs. The source material was Tregs from blood. The receptors derive from a woman aged 30 to 39 with type 1 diabetes.

This clone was picked up a small number of times. V gene TRBV28 combines with J gene TRBJ2-7; 7 nucleotides agree with TRBD2. Germline V gene sequence: CDR1 MDHEN, CDR2 SYDVKM. V lost 4 bases to trimming and J lost 6 bases; unmatched junction nucleotides: 9. This CDR3 region has 14 residues. The CDR3 bases are TGTGCCAGCAGTTCGGCAGGACTAGTCGCCGAGCAGTACTTC. This translates into CASSSAGLVAEQYF.

This chain links TRBV19 with TRBJ2-1; 9 nucleotides match TRBD2. The junction had 4 bases not matched to a gene; V was cut back by 5 bases and J by 2 bases. Germline V gene data show CDR1 as LNHDA and CDR2 as SQIVND (reference sequence). This CDR3 is 15 amino acids long. This CDR3 is CASSPTSGTYNEQFF. For the CDR3, the DNA is TGTGCCAGTAGTCCGACTAGCGGAACCTACAATGAGCAGTTCTTC.

V gene TRBV10-1 combines with J gene TRBJ2-2, with 11 bases that match TRBD2. V gave up 5 bases and J gave up 4 bases; unmatched junction bases: 12. Germline V gives CDR1 WNHNN, CDR2 SYGVQD (reference sequence). This CDR3 is built from 18 residues. DNA for the CDR3: TGCGCCAGCAGTTCAAGAACTAGCGGGAGCGGGGGCACCGGGGAGCTGTTTTTT. Its protein product is CASSSRTSGSGGTGELFF.

The chain joins TRBV6-6 to TRBJ1-2, with 8 nucleotides matching TRBD1. The CDR3 has 13 amino acids. V dropped 5 bases and J dropped 7; count of bases not matched to a gene: 6. Germline CDR1 reads MNHNY; CDR2 reads SVGAGI (reference sequence). The CDR3 loop reads CASSPRTGSGYTF. The CDR3 DNA sequence: TGTGCCAGCAGTCCCCGGACAGGGTCTGGCTACACCTTC.

The chain links TRBV19 to TRBJ2-7, with 8 bases lining up with TRBD2. The CDR3 runs to 15 residues. Germline lookup yields CDR1 LNHDA and CDR2 SQIVND (reference sequence). V was clipped by 6 bases and J by 4 bases; unmatched bases: 11. CDR3 DNA: TGTGCCAGTAGCCCACTAGCGGCTCAAGCATACGAGCAGTACTTC. Translation: CASSPLAAQAYEQYF.

The chain employs TRBV18 and TRBJ1-1, with a possible D match to TRBD1 (6 bases). This CDR3 region has 13 residues. V was clipped by 4 bases and J by 6 bases, with 12 bases between them. Germline V gene data show CDR1 as KGHSH and CDR2 as LQKENI. In DNA, the CDR3 is TGTGCCAGCTCACAGGGGGTCGAATCTGAAGCTTTCTTT. Translation gives CASSQGVESEAFF.

This clone was detected a few times. The chain joins TRBV6-8 to TRBJ2-1; 14 nucleotides line up with TRBD2. Germline assignment: CDR1 MNHGY and CDR2 SAAAGT. V trimming: 6 bases; J trimming: 6 bases; junction bases outside the gene matches: 4. This CDR3 has 15 residues. CDR3 loop: CASRLGLAGVNEQFF. CDR3 bases: TGTGCCAGCAGGCTGGGACTAGCGGGAGTCAATGAGCAGTTCTTC.

This sequence joins TRBV5-1 and TRBJ2-2; 8 nucleotides line up with TRBD1. After removal of 1 base from V and 5 bases from J, the junction contained 4 bases not matched to a gene. The CDR3 length is 15 residues. The V gene's germline CDR1 is SGHRS and CDR2 YFSETQ. The CDR3 spells CASSLTGGRTGELFF. CDR3 bases: TGCGCCAGCAGCTTGACAGGGGGTAGGACCGGGGAGCTGTTTTTT.

V usage is TRBV6-1 and J usage is TRBJ1-1, with a weak D call TRBD1 (5 bases). The V and J ends lost 1 base and 7 bases respectively, with 16 bases between them. There are 15 residues in the CDR3. Germline V gives CDR1 MNHNS, CDR2 SASEGT. This chain's CDR3 is CASSEGAGWYSEAFF. The CDR3 DNA follows: TGTGCCAGCAGTGAAGGTGCAGGGTGGTATAGTGAAGCTTTCTTT.

This chain joins TRBV20-1 and TRBJ2-1; D uncertain. The CDR3 covers 10 residues. Looked up from germline, CDR1 is DFQATT and CDR2 is SNEGSKA (reference sequence). The ends were cut back, 5 bases at V and 9 bases at J, with 8 bases in the middle. This CDR3 is CSASHGEQFF. The CDR3 bases are TGCAGTGCTTCCCACGGTGAGCAGTTCTTC.

The J gene is TRBJ2-3, the V gene TRBV7-9; perhaps TRBD2 as D (5 bases). The germline CDR1 and CDR2 sequences are SEHNR and FQNEAQ (reference sequence). Trimming cost V 3 bases and J 5 bases, with 9 bases left between them. The length of the CDR3 is 13 residues. The CDR3 region is CASSFDEGDTQYF. The CDR3 coding sequence is TGTGCCAGCAGCTTCGACGAGGGAGATACGCAGTATTTT.

The chain has TRBV25-1 and TRBJ2-5, with 8 bases that match TRBD1. CDR1 is MGHDK and CDR2 is SYGVNS in the germline V gene. This CDR3 has 17 amino acids. Losses at the gene ends were 0 bases for V and 1 base for J; bases not matched to a gene: 7. In nucleotides, the CDR3 is TGTGCCAGCAGTGAATATAGGACAGGGATTCCCCAAGAGACCCAGTACTTC. Translated, it gives CASSEYRTGIPQETQYF.

V is TRBV29-1 and J is TRBJ1-4; possibly TRBD1 for D (5 bases). Germline CDR1 and CDR2: SQVTM and ANQGSEA. Trimming cost V 3 bases and J 8 bases, with 13 bases left between them. CDR3 length: 13 residues. CDR3 region: CSVDPQGGEKLFF. The CDR3 DNA is TGCAGCGTTGATCCCCAGGGAGGGGAAAAACTGTTTTTT.

The V call is TRBV5-1, the J call TRBJ2-1; TRBD2 agrees at 10 bases. The junction had 10 bases not matched to a gene; V was cut back by 4 bases and J by 3 bases. The germline V gene encodes CDR1 SGHRS and CDR2 YFSETQ. The CDR3 is 17 residues long. For the CDR3, the DNA is TGCGCCAGCAGCCTGCAGCCGCGACTAGCGGGCTACAATGAGCAGTTCTTC. Translation gives CASSLQPRLAGYNEQFF.

This clone ranks as medium-sized. Compared with germline, one end of the junction differs, possibly owing to a read error. The chain is built from TRBV7-7 and TRBJ2-7, with 7 bases matching TRBD2. Germline lookup yields CDR1 SSHAT and CDR2 FNYEAQ (reference sequence). The CDR3 loop spans 14 amino acids. The CDR3 DNA sequence: TGTGCTAGCAGCCCACGGGACTATGACTACGAGCAGTACTTC. Amino acids: CASSPRDYDYEQYF.

J is TRBJ1-1 and V is TRBV18; the D gene is possibly TRBD1 (5 bases). The CDR3 runs 17 residues. The germline gives CDR1 KGHSH, CDR2 LQKENI. Trimming cost V 2 bases and J 2 bases, with 18 bases left between them. CDR3 DNA sequence: TGTGCCAGCTCACCAACGGGGCTGGAGGGCGGAAACACTGAAGCTTTCTTT. Translating gives CASSPTGLEGGNTEAFF.

V and J are TRBV5-1 and TRBJ1-1; D remains ambiguous. V was pared by 4 bases and J by 1 base, with 14 bases between. Germline CDR1 is SGHRS and CDR2 is YFSETQ. This CDR3 contains 15 residues. The CDR3 DNA reads TGCGCCAGCAGCCGAGGAGGGCGGACGAACACTGAAGCTTTCTTT. It encodes CASSRGGRTNTEAFF. The complete variable domain, with remaining parts taken from reference TRBV5-1 and TRBJ1-1, reads KAGVTQTPRYLIKTRGQQVTLSCSPISGHRSVSWYQQTPGQGLQFLFEYFSETQRNKGNFPGRFSGRQFSNSRSEMNVSTLELGDSALYLCASSRGGRTNTEAFFGQGTRLTVV.

The chain recombines TRBV7-6 with TRBJ2-2; 11 nucleotides agree with TRBD2. The CDR3 covers 16 residues. CDR1 and CDR2 from the germline V gene are SGHVS and FNYEAQ. J was trimmed by 2 bases and V by 5 bases; bases with no gene match: 4. The DNA for the CDR3 is TGTGCCAGCAGCCCCCGACTAGCGGGAAACACCGGGGAGCTGTTTTTT. This encodes CASSPRLAGNTGELFF. Drawing the rest from reference TRBV7-6 and TRBJ2-2, the complete variable domain is GAGVSQSPRYKVTKRGQDVALRCDPISGHVSLYWYRQALGQGPEFLTYFNYEAQQDKSGLPNDRFSAERPEGSISTLTIQRTEQRDSAMYRCASSPRLAGNTGELFFGEGSRLTVL.

This clone was counted between two and nine times. CDR3 coding DNA: TGTGCCAGCAGTAGCGGGACCTCCTACAATGAGCAGTTCTTC. Its protein product is CASSSGTSYNEQFF. This chain connects TRBV6-1 to TRBJ2-1; 7 bases are shared with TRBD2. Per the germline V gene, CDR1 is MNHNS and CDR2 is SASEGT. CDR3 length: 14 amino acids. V was clipped by 5 bases and J by 0 bases; unmatched bases: 1.

This clone came up a few times. This rearrangement joins TRBV19 to TRBJ2-2, with D perhaps matching TRBD2 (6 bases). V was trimmed by 7 bases and J by 0 bases, leaving 12 bases between them. Germline CDR1 is LNHDA and CDR2 is SQIVND (reference sequence). CDR3 length: 15 residues. The CDR3 sequence is CASTPGRTNTGELFF. CDR3 coding DNA: TGTGCCAGTACCCCGGGGAGGACGAACACCGGGGAGCTGTTTTTT. The entire variable domain, with the rest obtained from reference TRBV19 and TRBJ2-2, is as follows: DGGITQSPKYLFRKEGQNVTLSCEQNLNHDAMYWYRQDPGQGLRLIYYSQIVNDFQKGDIAEGYSVSREKKESFPLTVTSAQKNPTAFYLCASTPGRTNTGELFFGEGSRLTVL.

The rearrangement links TRBV29-1 to TRBJ2-4, with TRBD1 as a possible D gene (7 bases). CDR1 and CDR2 (germline): SQVTM, ANQGSEA. V was cut by 3 bases and J by 0 bases, with 12 bases left in between. The CDR3 consists of 15 residues. The CDR3 DNA follows: TGCAGCGTTGACTCAGGGGGGCTAGCCAAAAACATTCAGTACTTC. Amino acid sequence: CSVDSGGLAKNIQYF.

This chain's CDR3 is CASSLRQGADTEAFF. DNA for the CDR3: TGTGCCAGCAGCTTACGACAGGGGGCTGACACTGAAGCTTTCTTT. The V call is TRBV7-3, the J call TRBJ1-1; 10 bases fit TRBD1. V shed 2 bases and J 3 bases; nucleotides not matched to a gene: 3. The CDR3 length is 15 residues. Germline V gives CDR1 SGHTA, CDR2 FQGTGA. Full variable domain (missing parts from reference TRBV7-3 and TRBJ1-1): GAGVSQTPSNKVTEKGKYVELRCDPISGHTALYWYRQSLGQGPEFLIYFQGTGAADDSGLPNDRFFAVRPEGSVSTLKIQRTERGDSAVYLCASSLRQGADTEAFFGQGTRLTVV.

The J gene is TRBJ1-1, the V gene TRBV6-5; D may be TRBD1 (5 bases). Looked up from germline, CDR1 is MNHEY and CDR2 is SVGAGI. This CDR3 region has 11 residues. The V and J ends lost 8 bases and 7 bases respectively, with 11 bases between them. CDR3 coding DNA: TGTGCCAGCTGGGGCCGGAGTGAAGCTTTCTTT. As protein: CASWGRSEAFF.

This clone was seen more than once but under ten times. The chain has TRBV5-1 and TRBJ1-1, with D tentatively TRBD1 (5 bases). The CDR3 runs to 15 residues. V was trimmed by 4 bases and J by 3 bases, leaving 16 bases between them. Germline V gives CDR1 SGHRS, CDR2 YFSETQ. For the CDR3, the DNA is TGCGCCAGCAGCCATCCGGGACGGGGGGACACTGAAGCTTTCTTT. It codes for CASSHPGRGDTEAFF.